This T cell receptor (beta chain) was sequenced in a study of shared clonotypes between healthy human individuals. The naive CD8 population came from CD45RO-negative cells selected for CCR7, without terminally differentiated effector memory CD45RA+ cells. This clone was seen just once. Its cognate antigen is unknown. Other DNA sequences within the sample encode an identical CDR3. General study points: Clonotypes not shared had lower generation probabilities than those common to all four donors.

Once extracted for a subset, genomic DNA was divided evenly among several immunoSEQ plates. Authors' analysis steps: Filtering differed, since immunoSEQ gave only junction sequences and no quality scores. Here immunoSEQ multiplex PCR was the method, and the copy in TCRdb shows in-frame clones only, minus some. The DNA gave D and trimming, while V, J and clone size come from that table. The sample has hundreds of thousands of clones; roughly 98% are singletons. There are 15 residues in the CDR3. Germline V gene data show CDR1 as SGDLS and CDR2 as YYNGEE. V was pared by 3 bases and J by 0 bases, with 1 base of the junction left unmatched.

The source is a young man in good health. This chain joins TRBV9 and TRBJ2-1; 9 bases are shared with TRBD2. Sequencing was done on a sample of naive CD8+ T cells sorted from blood. The CDR3 loop is CASSASGISYNEQFF. DNA for the CDR3: TGTGCCAGCAGCGCTAGCGGGATCTCCTACAATGAGCAGTTCTTC.